This is a list of T cell receptor beta chains from one sample in a study of blood T cells in healthy people across ages. TCRdb itself ran the 5' RACE reads through MiXCR, one entry per CDR3 protein. The table has approximately 1,100,000 distinct CDR3 sequences, more than 35% seen once. The specimen sequenced was blood. The receptors shown here come from a woman aged 55-70 years in good health. The CDR3 runs from the conserved cysteine through the conserved F or W. Fields, in order: clone size, V gene, J gene, D gene, CDR3 protein, CDR3 DNA. A D gene is named only where the DNA matches it firmly. Not every row has a clone size; where given, it reads once, few, many or a size class.

clone size: few
V gene: TRBV27
J gene: TRBJ2-3
D gene: .
CDR3 protein: CASSGRDSTSTDTQYF
CDR3 DNA: TGTGCCAGCAGTGGGCGGGACTCGACTAGCACAGATACGCAGTATTTT

clone size: .
V gene: TRBV4-1
J gene: TRBJ2-5
D gene: TRBD1
CDR3 protein: CASSQGPGGDETQYF
CDR3 DNA: TGCGCCAGCAGCCAAGGGCCAGGGGGAGATGAGACCCAGTACTTC

clone size: few
V gene: TRBV20-1
J gene: TRBJ2-7
D gene: .
CDR3 protein: CSARNSGTYEQYF
CDR3 DNA: TGCAGTGCTAGAAATAGCGGCACCTACGAGCAGTACTTC

clone size: .
V gene: TRBV12-3/TRBV12-4
J gene: TRBJ2-7
D gene: .
CDR3 protein: CASSVFKDYEQYF
CDR3 DNA: TGTGCCAGCAGTGTATTTAAGGACTACGAGCAGTACTTC

clone size: few
V gene: TRBV2
J gene: TRBJ2-7
D gene: .
CDR3 protein: CASSGGRGRDLYEQYF
CDR3 DNA: TGTGCCAGCAGTGGGGGTCGTGGGCGGGATCTATACGAGCAGTACTTC

clone size: few
V gene: TRBV6-2/TRBV6-3
J gene: TRBJ2-1
D gene: .
CDR3 protein: CASSYASSISYNEQFF
CDR3 DNA: TGTGCCAGCAGTTACGCTAGCTCTATATCCTACAATGAGCAGTTCTTC

clone size: few
V gene: TRBV5-1
J gene: TRBJ2-1
D gene: .
CDR3 protein: CASSPGQINEQFF
CDR3 DNA: TGCGCCAGCAGCCCTGGACAGATCAATGAGCAGTTCTTC

clone size: few
V gene: TRBV29-1
J gene: TRBJ2-5
D gene: .
CDR3 protein: CSVPLEIETQYF
CDR3 DNA: TGCAGCGTCCCATTGGAGATCGAGACCCAGTACTTC

clone size: few
V gene: TRBV6-4
J gene: TRBJ1-2
D gene: TRBD1
CDR3 protein: CASSEGQYGYTF
CDR3 DNA: TGTGCCAGTAGTGAGGGACAGTATGGCTACACCTTC

clone size: once
V gene: TRBV27
J gene: TRBJ2-7
D gene: TRBD2
CDR3 protein: CASRLAGLRYEQYF
CDR3 DNA: TGTGCCAGCAGACTAGCGGGACTCAGATACGAGCAGTACTTC

clone size: .
V gene: TRBV4-2
J gene: TRBJ1-1
D gene: .
CDR3 protein: CASSPGSQDTEAFF
CDR3 DNA: TGTGCCAGCAGCCCAGGGAGTCAAGACACTGAAGCTTTCTTT

clone size: .
V gene: TRBV6-9
J gene: TRBJ2-5
D gene: .
CDR3 protein: CASSYYSSAVDKETQYF
CDR3 DNA: TGTGCCAGCAGTTATTACAGCTCGGCGGTTGATAAAGAGACCCAGTACTTC

clone size: few
V gene: TRBV29-1
J gene: TRBJ2-3
D gene: .
CDR3 protein: CSVEGVRGTDTQYF
CDR3 DNA: TGCAGCGTTGAAGGTGTGAGGGGCACAGATACGCAGTATTTT

clone size: .
V gene: TRBV25-1
J gene: TRBJ2-3
D gene: TRBD2
CDR3 protein: CASSGGGSDTQYF
CDR3 DNA: TGTGCCAGCAGTGGGGGCGGGAGCGATACGCAGTATTTT

clone size: once
V gene: TRBV13
J gene: TRBJ2-1
D gene: TRBD2
CDR3 protein: CASSPLAGGEGEQFF
CDR3 DNA: TGTGCCAGCAGTCCACTAGCGGGGGGTGAGGGTGAGCAGTTCTTC

clone size: few
V gene: TRBV28
J gene: TRBJ1-2
D gene: TRBD1
CDR3 protein: CASSSTGSGYGYTF
CDR3 DNA: TGTGCCAGCAGTTCGACAGGGTCGGGATATGGCTACACCTTC

clone size: .
V gene: TRBV18
J gene: TRBJ1-4
D gene: .
CDR3 protein: CASSPSVATNEKLFF
CDR3 DNA: TGTGCCAGCTCACCCTCAGTGGCAACTAATGAAAAACTGTTTTTT

clone size: .
V gene: TRBV28
J gene: TRBJ1-4
D gene: .
CDR3 protein: CASRGGKGGREKLFF
CDR3 DNA: TGTGCCAGCAGGGGCGGAAAGGGGGGGCGCGAAAAACTGTTTTTT

clone size: few
V gene: TRBV6-1
J gene: TRBJ1-1
D gene: TRBD1
CDR3 protein: CASHQGQPQPEAFF
CDR3 DNA: TGTGCCAGCCATCAGGGACAGCCCCAACCTGAGGCTTTCTTT

clone size: .
V gene: TRBV29-1
J gene: TRBJ2-5
D gene: TRBD1
CDR3 protein: CSVEQGARETQYF
CDR3 DNA: TGCAGCGTTGAGCAGGGGGCGCGGGAGACCCAGTACTTC

clone size: .
V gene: TRBV10-3
J gene: TRBJ2-7
D gene: TRBD2
CDR3 protein: CAISPGPAGGSSYEQYF
CDR3 DNA: TGTGCCATCAGCCCAGGACCAGCGGGGGGGTCGTCCTACGAGCAGTACTTC

clone size: .
V gene: TRBV5-1
J gene: TRBJ2-1
D gene: .
CDR3 protein: CASTPQGYNEQFF
CDR3 DNA: TGCGCCAGCACCCCTCAGGGGTACAATGAGCAGTTCTTC

clone size: many
V gene: TRBV3-1
J gene: TRBJ2-1
D gene: TRBD2
CDR3 protein: CASSQAPSSGIYEQFF
CDR3 DNA: TGTGCCAGCAGCCAAGCTCCGTCTAGCGGGATCTATGAGCAGTTCTTC

clone size: .
V gene: TRBV7-2
J gene: TRBJ2-3
D gene: TRBD1
CDR3 protein: CASSQPRQGLTDTQYF
CDR3 DNA: TGTGCCAGCAGCCAGCCCAGACAGGGGTTGACAGATACGCAGTATTTT

clone size: .
V gene: TRBV5-1
J gene: TRBJ1-2
D gene: TRBD1
CDR3 protein: CASSLPGQGAGGYTF
CDR3 DNA: TGCGCCAGCAGCTTACCGGGACAGGGGGCTGGTGGCTACACCTTC

clone size: .
V gene: TRBV14
J gene: TRBJ2-5
D gene: .
CDR3 protein: CASSHRTAGQETQYF
CDR3 DNA: TGTGCCAGCAGCCACAGGACAGCCGGGCAAGAGACCCAGTACTTC

clone size: .
V gene: TRBV7-9
J gene: TRBJ2-1
D gene: TRBD2
CDR3 protein: CASSPVPLAGARNEQFF
CDR3 DNA: TGTGCCAGCAGCCCGGTACCACTAGCGGGAGCTCGCAATGAGCAGTTCTTC

clone size: .
V gene: TRBV6-4
J gene: TRBJ2-5
D gene: .
CDR3 protein: CASSRLPQETQYF
CDR3 DNA: TGTGCCAGCAGTAGACTACCCCAAGAGACCCAGTACTTC

clone size: .
V gene: TRBV5-1
J gene: TRBJ2-6
D gene: .
CDR3 protein: CASSLDLAPGANVLTF
CDR3 DNA: TGCGCCAGCAGCTTGGATTTGGCCCCTGGGGCCAACGTCCTGACTTTC

clone size: .
V gene: TRBV5-1
J gene: TRBJ2-7
D gene: TRBD1
CDR3 protein: CASSVRDRDYEQYF
CDR3 DNA: TGCGCCAGCAGTGTCAGAGACAGGGACTACGAGCAGTACTTC

clone size: few
V gene: TRBV29-1
J gene: TRBJ2-3
D gene: .
CDR3 protein: CSAAPDSTDTQYF
CDR3 DNA: TGCAGCGCCGCCCCAGACAGCACAGATACGCAGTATTTT

clone size: few
V gene: TRBV12-3/TRBV12-4
J gene: TRBJ1-1
D gene: .
CDR3 protein: CASSRGPLGKAFF
CDR3 DNA: TGTGCCAGCTCCCGGGGGCCCTTGGGGAAAGCTTTCTTT

clone size: few
V gene: TRBV7-2
J gene: TRBJ1-2
D gene: TRBD1
CDR3 protein: CASSFLDRGGYTF
CDR3 DNA: TGTGCCAGCAGCTTCTTGGACAGGGGTGGCTACACCTTC

clone size: few
V gene: TRBV7-9
J gene: TRBJ2-1
D gene: .
CDR3 protein: CASSSGIAPGRGLYNEQFF
CDR3 DNA: TGTGCCAGCAGTTCAGGGATTGCCCCCGGGCGTGGTCTCTACAATGAGCAGTTCTTC

clone size: few
V gene: TRBV15
J gene: TRBJ2-1
D gene: TRBD2
CDR3 protein: CATSGPERETYNEQFF
CDR3 DNA: TGTGCCACCAGCGGGCCTGAGCGGGAGACGTACAATGAGCAGTTCTTC

clone size: few
V gene: TRBV6-5
J gene: TRBJ2-5
D gene: TRBD2
CDR3 protein: CASSYLGRGGRETQYF
CDR3 DNA: TGTGCCAGCAGTTATCTCGGACGGGGGGGACGAGAGACCCAGTACTTC

clone size: .
V gene: TRBV5-1
J gene: TRBJ2-3
D gene: TRBD2
CDR3 protein: CASRTSDDTDTQYF
CDR3 DNA: TGCGCCAGTCGGACTAGCGACGACACAGATACGCAGTATTTT

clone size: many
V gene: TRBV29-1
J gene: TRBJ2-3
D gene: .
CDR3 protein: CSARAMAGTDTQYF
CDR3 DNA: TGCAGCGCCAGAGCCATGGCGGGCACAGATACGCAGTATTTT

clone size: .
V gene: TRBV24-1
J gene: TRBJ2-3
D gene: TRBD1
CDR3 protein: CATSDGTGRTRTQYF
CDR3 DNA: TGTGCCACCAGTGACGGGACAGGTAGGACAAGGACGCAGTATTTT

clone size: .
V gene: TRBV7-9
J gene: TRBJ2-1
D gene: .
CDR3 protein: CASSDDSYNEQFF
CDR3 DNA: TGTGCCAGCAGCGACGACAGCTACAATGAGCAGTTCTTC

clone size: .
V gene: TRBV15
J gene: TRBJ1-1
D gene: .
CDR3 protein: CATSRGGGQNTEAFF
CDR3 DNA: TGTGCCACCAGCAGGGGAGGTGGACAGAACACTGAAGCTTTCTTT

clone size: few
V gene: TRBV15
J gene: TRBJ2-1
D gene: TRBD2
CDR3 protein: CATSRGLAGAYNEQFF
CDR3 DNA: TGTGCCACCAGCAGAGGACTAGCGGGAGCCTACAATGAGCAGTTCTTC

clone size: .
V gene: TRBV5-6
J gene: TRBJ2-5
D gene: .
CDR3 protein: CASSPVPRGRGLETQYF
CDR3 DNA: TGTGCCAGCAGCCCGGTCCCCCGAGGGAGGGGGTTGGAGACCCAGTACTTC

clone size: .
V gene: TRBV20-1
J gene: TRBJ2-7
D gene: .
CDR3 protein: CSTGTSRLSYEQYF
CDR3 DNA: TGCAGTACTGGAACATCACGGCTCTCCTACGAGCAGTACTTC

clone size: few
V gene: TRBV21-1
J gene: TRBJ1-4
D gene: .
CDR3 protein: CASSTTDSYNEKLFF
CDR3 DNA: TGTGCCAGCAGCACAACGGACAGTTATAATGAAAAACTGTTTTTT

clone size: .
V gene: TRBV18
J gene: TRBJ2-1
D gene: TRBD2
CDR3 protein: CASSPLPSGGSYNEQFF
CDR3 DNA: TGTGCCAGCTCACCGCTGCCTAGCGGCGGCTCCTACAATGAGCAGTTCTTC

clone size: few
V gene: TRBV4-2
J gene: TRBJ2-7
D gene: TRBD2
CDR3 protein: CASSPLTSGGYEQYF
CDR3 DNA: TGTGCCAGCAGCCCCTTGACTAGCGGAGGATACGAGCAGTACTTC

clone size: few
V gene: TRBV25-1
J gene: TRBJ2-5
D gene: .
CDR3 protein: CASSEGSFGKIALETQYF
CDR3 DNA: TGTGCCAGCAGTGAGGGCTCATTTGGGAAGATCGCACTAGAGACCCAGTACTTC

clone size: many
V gene: TRBV20-1
J gene: TRBJ2-5
D gene: .
CDR3 protein: CSALAGQETQYF
CDR3 DNA: TGCAGTGCACTAGCCGGCCAAGAGACCCAGTACTTC

clone size: .
V gene: TRBV7-2
J gene: TRBJ2-6
D gene: .
CDR3 protein: CASRYNGLRTGANVLTF
CDR3 DNA: TGTGCCAGCAGATATAATGGCTTGCGGACCGGGGCCAACGTCCTGACTTTC

clone size: .
V gene: TRBV2
J gene: TRBJ2-7
D gene: TRBD2
CDR3 protein: CASSERLAGEDEQYF
CDR3 DNA: TGTGCCAGCAGTGAAAGACTAGCGGGAGAGGACGAGCAGTACTTC

clone size: few
V gene: TRBV7-2
J gene: TRBJ2-3
D gene: .
CDR3 protein: CASSLEGPNFSTDTQYF
CDR3 DNA: TGTGCCAGCAGCTTAGAGGGACCTAATTTTAGCACAGATACGCAGTATTTT

clone size: .
V gene: TRBV6-5
J gene: TRBJ2-3
D gene: .
CDR3 protein: CASRARAAPPPDTQYF
CDR3 DNA: TGTGCCAGCAGGGCCCGGGCGGCCCCCCCGCCAGATACGCAGTATTTT

clone size: .
V gene: TRBV3-1
J gene: TRBJ1-1
D gene: .
CDR3 protein: CASSQDEINTEAFF
CDR3 DNA: TGTGCCAGCAGCCAAGATGAGATAAACACTGAAGCTTTCTTT

clone size: .
V gene: TRBV6-5
J gene: TRBJ1-2
D gene: .
CDR3 protein: CASSYSSGGKDTF
CDR3 DNA: TGTGCCAGCAGTTACTCGAGCGGAGGGAAGGACACCTTC

clone size: few
V gene: TRBV13
J gene: TRBJ2-7
D gene: .
CDR3 protein: CASSLANPEGEQYF
CDR3 DNA: TGTGCCAGCAGCTTGGCCAACCCGGAAGGCGAGCAGTACTTC